This passage covers 6 T cell receptor beta chains from one sample sequenced in a study of blood T cell repertoires in COVID-19. Method: immunoSEQ multiplex PCR; TCRdb's copy keeps in-frame clones and lacks some. The table has roughly 260,000 clones, around four fifths seen once. Material for sequencing was peripheral blood. Receptors originate from a woman in her sixties or seventies with acute or convalescent COVID-19.

The CDR3 loop is CASSLASGGPNYGYTF. The CDR3 nucleotides are TGTGCCAGCAGCTTAGCTTCGGGGGGACCGAACTATGGCTACACCTTC. This rearrangement joins TRBV7-9 to TRBJ1-2, with D perhaps matching TRBD1 (5 bases). The V end lost 0 bases, the J end lost 2 bases, and 13 bases lay between the germline ends. This CDR3 comprises 16 residues. Germline V gene lookup returns CDR1 SEHNR and CDR2 FQNEAQ (reference sequence). The full variable domain, with the rest looked up from reference TRBV7-9 and TRBJ1-2, is DTGVSQNPRHKITKRGQNVTFRCDPISEHNRLYWYRQTLGQGPEFLTYFQNEAQLEKSRLLSDRFSAERPKGSFSTLEIQRTEQGDSAMYLCASSLASGGPNYGYTFGSGTRLTVV.

The CDR3 DNA reads TGCAGCGCCAACCTCGGACGGGGTGAGGCTTTCTTT. This codes for CSANLGRGEAFF. The chain uses TRBV29-1 and TRBJ1-1; unclear D gene. The CDR3 sequence is 12 residues long. With 7 bases removed from V and 11 bases from J, the gap between germline ends came to 20 bases. Germline CDR1 SQVTM, CDR2 ANQGSEA.

The chain uses TRBV30 and TRBJ1-5; TRBD1 agrees at 10 bases. The CDR3 spans 13 residues. Germline values: CDR1 GTSNPN, CDR2 SVGIG (reference sequence). The V and J ends lost 4 bases and 9 bases, in that order; junction bases with no gene match: 6. This CDR3 reads CAWTGQGVGPQHF. The CDR3 nucleotides are TGTGCCTGGACTGGACAGGGGGTGGGGCCCCAGCATTTT. Full variable domain (outside the CDR3, taken from reference TRBV30 and TRBJ1-5): SQTIHQWPATLVQPVGSPLSLECTVEGTSNPNLYWYRQAAGRGLQLLFYSVGIGQISSEVPQNLSASRPQDRQFILSSKKLLLSDSGFYLCAWTGQGVGPQHFGDGTRLSIL.

The CDR3 loop reads CASVGTGDYEQYF. The CDR3 nucleotides are TGTGCCAGCGTCGGGACAGGGGACTACGAGCAGTACTTC. The chain is built from TRBV6-5 and TRBJ2-7; TRBD1 matches at 10 bases. The ends lost 8 bases at V and 3 bases at J; junction bases unmatched: 4. Germline values: CDR1 MNHEY, CDR2 SVGAGI. The CDR3 is 13 residues long.

This chain uses TRBV5-4 with TRBJ2-7; a possible D gene is TRBD2 (5 bases). Trimming cost V 4 bases and J 0 bases, with 14 bases left between them. In germline, CDR1 is SGHNT, CDR2 YYREEE (reference sequence). This CDR3 spans 15 amino acids. The CDR3 DNA is TGTGCCAGCAGCACCCCGACGGGAAGCTCCTACGAGCAGTACTTC. As protein: CASSTPTGSSYEQYF.

The V call is TRBV18, the J call TRBJ1-1, with D perhaps matching TRBD1 (6 bases). From germline, CDR1 is KGHSH and CDR2 LQKENI. This CDR3 region has 15 residues. V was trimmed by 3 bases and J by 11 bases, leaving 22 bases between them. The CDR3 DNA is TGTGCCAGCTCACCCAATATCGCCGGACAGTTTGACGCTTTCTTT. It is translated as CASSPNIAGQFDAFF.